The 27 T cell receptor beta chains presented below share a single source sample, sequenced in a study of T cells in Graves' hyperthyroidism and ophthalmopathy. Researchers took RNA transcripts and amplified the TCR beta CDR3 regions from them. During a first-round RT-PCR of the TCR CDR3, the HTBI primer set was used. One entry per CDR3 protein, called by TCRdb with MiXCR from the multiplex PCR reads. The sample lists 250,000 or so distinct CDR3 sequences, about 15% occurring once. The sample was blood. These receptors all stem from a woman aged 50 to 60 with Graves' hyperthyroidism that later progressed to Graves' ophthalmopathy.

The rearrangement joins TRBV6-5 to TRBJ1-6; no firm D call. Trimming took off 2 bases at V and 8 bases at J, with 7 bases between the two ends. Germline V lookup: CDR1 MNHEY, CDR2 SVGAGI. This CDR3 has 13 residues. This CDR3 reads CASSYTGYSPLHF. For the CDR3, the DNA is TGTGCCAGCAGTTACACGGGGTATTCACCCCTCCACTTT.

This chain links TRBV28 with TRBJ2-3, with 11 bases aligning to TRBD1. Trimming took 6 bases from V and 2 from J; bases not matched to a gene: 10. CDR1 is MDHEN, CDR2 SYDVKM, per germline. This CDR3 has 17 amino acids. The CDR3 sequence is CASRRTGTGGITDTQYF. CDR3 DNA: TGTGCCAGCAGACGGACCGGGACAGGGGGTATCACAGATACGCAGTATTTT.

This clonotype has ten or more counts. This chain uses TRBV28 with TRBJ1-2; maybe TRBD1 (6 bases). V lost 5 bases and J lost 6, with 13 bases in between. Germline V gene lookup returns CDR1 MDHEN and CDR2 SYDVKM. This CDR3 has 13 amino acids. In DNA, the CDR3 is TGTGCCAGCAGTAAACAGGGTTTAAATGGCTACACCTTC. It translates to CASSKQGLNGYTF.

This clonotype was found once. The V call is TRBV9, the J call TRBJ2-1, with D perhaps TRBD2 (6 bases). This CDR3 has 14 residues. Germline V gene sequence: CDR1 SGDLS, CDR2 YYNGEE. V lost 0 bases and J 4 bases, leaving 8 bases between the germline ends. The CDR3 loop reads CASSVDSGYNEQFF. The CDR3 DNA sequence: TGTGCCAGCAGCGTAGATAGCGGATACAATGAGCAGTTCTTC.

V is TRBV3-1 and J is TRBJ2-2, with 9 bases fitting TRBD2. The germline gives CDR1 LGHDT, CDR2 YNNKEL (reference sequence). J gave up 7 bases and V 1 base, and 4 bases lay outside the gene matches. The CDR3 spans 15 residues. The CDR3 nucleotides read TGTGCCAGCAGCCAAGCAACTAGCGGGTTCGGGGAGCTGTTTTTT. As protein: CASSQATSGFGELFF.

This clonotype appeared many times. V gene TRBV7-2 combines with J gene TRBJ2-3; D uncertain. Germline CDR1 is SGHTA and CDR2 is FQGNSA. The CDR3 loop spans 13 amino acids. V shed 0 bases and J shed 6 bases, with 7 bases lying between them. The CDR3 spells CASSLAQLDTQYF. CDR3 bases: TGTGCCAGCAGCTTAGCCCAACTGGATACGCAGTATTTT. Full variable domain (outside the CDR3, taken from reference TRBV7-2 and TRBJ2-3): GAGVSQSPSNKVTEKGKDVELRCDPISGHTALYWYRQSLGQGLEFLIYFQGNSAPDKSGLPSDRFSAERTGGSVSTLTIQRTQQEDSAVYLCASSLAQLDTQYFGPGTRLTVL.

The J gene is TRBJ2-1, the V gene TRBV14, with 7 bases that match TRBD2. There are 16 residues in the CDR3. Germline values: CDR1 SGHDN, CDR2 FVKESK. The V and J ends lost 3 bases and 0 bases, in that order; junction bases with no gene match: 5. This CDR3 reads CASSHIGGVSYNEQFF. The DNA for the CDR3 is TGTGCCAGCAGCCACATTGGGGGGGTCTCCTACAATGAGCAGTTCTTC. Looking up the rest from reference TRBV14 and TRBJ2-1 gives the full variable domain: EAGVTQFPSHSVIEKGQTVTLRCDPISGHDNLYWYRRVMGKEIKFLLHFVKESKQDESGMPNNRFLAERTGGTYSTLKVQPAELEDSGVYFCASSHIGGVSYNEQFFGPGTRLTVL.

In its sample, this clonotype was seen many times. The CDR3 is CASSPPSGARGYTF. As DNA, the CDR3 is TGTGCCAGCTCACCACCATCTGGGGCGCGGGGCTACACCTTC. V is TRBV18 and J is TRBJ1-2; D is perhaps TRBD1 (5 bases). The CDR3 spans 14 residues. Trimming took 0 bases from V and 8 from J, leaving 13 bases between them. Germline V gene lookup returns CDR1 KGHSH and CDR2 LQKENI.

The rearrangement uses TRBV30 and TRBJ2-3, with D tentatively TRBD1 (5 bases). V dropped 1 base and J dropped 5 bases, with 7 bases sitting between them. CDR1 is GTSNPN and CDR2 is SVGIG in the germline V gene (reference sequence). The CDR3 totals 12 residues. The CDR3 sequence: CAWSAQGDTQYF. The CDR3 DNA is TGTGCCTGGAGTGCCCAGGGAGATACGCAGTATTTT. The complete variable domain, with remaining parts taken from reference TRBV30 and TRBJ2-3, reads SQTIHQWPATLVQPVGSPLSLECTVEGTSNPNLYWYRQAAGRGLQLLFYSVGIGQISSEVPQNLSASRPQDRQFILSSKKLLLSDSGFYLCAWSAQGDTQYFGPGTRLTVL.

This chain joins TRBV28 and TRBJ1-5, with D perhaps matching TRBD1 (5 bases). There are 15 residues in the CDR3. CDR1 is MDHEN and CDR2 is SYDVKM in the germline V gene. Trimming left V 9 bases short and J 2 bases short, with 17 bases between. This chain's CDR3 is CASSRPWGGNQPQHF. CDR3 sequence (DNA): TGTGCCAGTAGTCGACCCTGGGGGGGCAATCAGCCCCAGCATTTT.

Many counts were recorded for this clonotype. V usage is TRBV6-1 and J usage is TRBJ1-2; D may be TRBD1 (5 bases). With 7 bases removed from V and 2 bases from J, the gap between germline ends came to 11 bases. The CDR3 is 13 amino acids. Germline V gives CDR1 MNHNS, CDR2 SASEGT. The CDR3 nucleotides read TGTGCCAGCATCACCCAGGGAAACTATGGCTACACCTTC. Translated: CASITQGNYGYTF.

This clonotype was counted at least ten times. The gene calls are TRBV24-1 and TRBJ1-2, with D possibly being TRBD1 (5 bases). Germline V gives CDR1 KGHDR, CDR2 SFDVKD. This CDR3 has 13 amino acids. Between the trimmed V and J ends, which lost 6 bases and 6 bases, there was a span of 13 bases. Here the CDR3 DNA reads TGTGCCACCAGTCAAGTTGGCAGGGATGGCTACACCTTC. Protein product: CATSQVGRDGYTF.

The table lists this clonotype with many counts. The chain employs TRBV20-1 and TRBJ2-4; D is ambiguous. Germline lookup yields CDR1 DFQATT and CDR2 SNEGSKA (reference sequence). CDR3 length: 11 amino acids. V was clipped by 1 base and J by 3 bases, with 1 base between them. The CDR3 loop is CSARVKNIQYF. In DNA form, the CDR3 reads TGCAGTGCTAGAGTCAAAAACATTCAGTACTTC.

This clonotype was counted ten times or more. The chain combines TRBV2 with TRBJ2-7, with 10 bases lining up with TRBD2. V gave up 6 bases and J gave up 3 bases; unmatched junction bases: 2. The germline CDR1 and CDR2 sequences are SNHLY and FYNNEI. There are 13 residues in the CDR3. CDR3 sequence (DNA): TGTGCCAGCAGAGGACTAGCGGACTACGAGCAGTACTTC. Translation gives CASRGLADYEQYF.

This clonotype has only one observation. V is TRBV20-1 and J is TRBJ2-7, with TRBD2 matching 7 bases. Germline lookup yields CDR1 DFQATT and CDR2 SNEGSKA (reference sequence). CDR3 length: 16 residues. V lost 0 bases, J lost 6 bases, and 14 bases stayed unmatched. The DNA of the CDR3 is TGCAGTGCTAGAGAGCCGGGGGAGGGAATTATGTCCGAGCAGTACTTC. Translation: CSAREPGEGIMSEQYF.

This clonotype was counted between two and nine times. The chain carries TRBV7-2 and TRBJ1-5, with 10 positions matching TRBD1. The CDR3 length is 15 residues. Germline V gene data show CDR1 as SGHTA and CDR2 as FQGNSA. V was clipped by 4 bases and J by 13 bases; unmatched bases: 13. CDR3 DNA: TGTGCCAGCAGCTGGGGGACAGGGGTGGAATCACGACAGCATTTT. Protein: CASSWGTGVESRQHF.

V is TRBV10-3 and J is TRBJ2-1; 13 bases are shared with TRBD2. V shed 6 bases and J 4 bases; nucleotides not matched to a gene: 18. This CDR3 spans 20 amino acids. The germline gives CDR1 ENHRY, CDR2 SYGVKD. Written as DNA, the CDR3 is TGTGCCATCAGCGATATAGAGGGGGGACTAGCGGGAAGTTTTTACAATGAGCAGTTCTTC. Its protein is CAISDIEGGLAGSFYNEQFF.

There are many counts of this clonotype. The rearrangement uses TRBV20-1 and TRBJ2-1; D gene unclear. With 5 bases removed from V and 3 bases from J, the gap between germline ends came to 14 bases. The CDR3 runs 14 residues. Germline V CDR1 and CDR2: DFQATT, SNEGSKA (reference sequence). The CDR3 sequence is CSAQSGSNYNEQFF. CDR3 DNA sequence: TGCAGTGCTCAAAGTGGCTCGAACTACAATGAGCAGTTCTTC.

The table lists this clonotype with many counts. The chain joins TRBV5-1 to TRBJ2-1; 11 bases align to TRBD2. V dropped 3 bases and J dropped 5; count of bases not matched to a gene: 7. Germline V gene lookup returns CDR1 SGHRS and CDR2 YFSETQ. There are 16 residues in the CDR3. As DNA, the CDR3 is TGCGCCAGCAGCTCCCCACTAGCGGGAGTCCACAATGAGCAGTTCTTC. It specifies CASSSPLAGVHNEQFF.

This clonotype was detected ten times or more. The rearrangement links TRBV5-1 to TRBJ2-1, with 7 bases that match TRBD1. The germline V gene encodes CDR1 SGHRS and CDR2 YFSETQ. V was clipped by 0 bases and J by 6 bases; unmatched bases: 9. This CDR3 region has 16 residues. Here the CDR3 DNA reads TGCGCCAGCAGCTTGGGTCCGAGACAGGGCTCCAATGAGCAGTTCTTC. Protein product: CASSLGPRQGSNEQFF.

This clonotype was seen repeatedly, ten times or more. In DNA, the CDR3 is TGTGCCAGCAGTGAAGAAACTTGGAATGAGCAGTTCTTC. Translation gives CASSEETWNEQFF. This sequence joins TRBV2 and TRBJ2-1; D unresolved. V was shortened by 1 base and J by 7 bases, with 8 bases between the two germline ends. This CDR3 spans 13 amino acids. Germline assignment: CDR1 SNHLY and CDR2 FYNNEI.

This clonotype was seen many times. The V gene is TRBV20-1, the J gene TRBJ2-7, with 8 bases identical to TRBD2. Per germline, CDR1 DFQATT and CDR2 SNEGSKA (reference sequence). The J segment lost 5 bases and the V segment lost 3 bases, leaving 6 bases of the junction unmatched. CDR3 length: 13 residues. The CDR3 DNA reads TGCAGTGCTAGGTCGGGACTAGGCCACGAGCAGTACTTC. Translated: CSARSGLGHEQYF.

In its sample, this clonotype was seen many times. J is TRBJ1-2 and V is TRBV19; TRBD1 matches at 8 bases. From germline, CDR1 is LNHDA and CDR2 SQIVND (reference sequence). Trimming removed 4 bases from V and 8 bases from J; junction bases left unmatched: 12. The CDR3 extends over 15 amino acids. For the CDR3, the DNA is TGTGCCAGTAGTAACCCCCTCAGGGGGCGATGGGGCTACACCTTC. Protein: CASSNPLRGRWGYTF.

This clonotype has at least ten counts. The V gene is TRBV27, the J gene TRBJ1-5; D is uncertain. CDR1 and CDR2 from the germline V gene are MNHEY and SMNVEV (reference sequence). The CDR3 has 14 amino acids. V was cut by 10 bases and J by 2 bases, with 15 bases left in between. The CDR3: CATRPWAGNQPQHF. CDR3 in DNA: TGTGCCACTCGCCCCTGGGCAGGCAATCAGCCCCAGCATTTT.

At least ten counts were recorded for this clonotype. The chain is built from TRBV27 and TRBJ1-6, with 8 bases matching TRBD1. Germline V lookup: CDR1 MNHEY, CDR2 SMNVEV (reference sequence). The V gene end was trimmed by 4 bases and the J gene end by 10 bases; junction bases not matched to a gene: 12. CDR3 size: 16 residues. The CDR3 region is CASSSSIGQGYSPLHF. As DNA, the CDR3 is TGTGCCAGCAGTTCCTCAATAGGACAGGGATACTCACCCCTCCACTTT.

This clonotype came up many times. V usage is TRBV6-2 or TRBV6-3 and J usage is TRBJ1-1; D gene uncertain. The CDR3 loop spans 15 amino acids. The germline V gene encodes CDR1 MNHEY and CDR2 SVGEGT. Trimming left V 1 base short and J 2 bases short, with 11 bases between. The CDR3 loop reads CASSYFLSGNTEAFF. CDR3 coding DNA: TGTGCCAGCAGTTACTTTCTAAGTGGAAACACTGAAGCTTTCTTT.

This clonotype was recorded at least ten times. The V gene is TRBV3-1, the J gene TRBJ2-3; TRBD2 is a possible D gene (6 bases). Germline V lookup: CDR1 LGHDT, CDR2 YNNKEL (reference sequence). V was clipped by 5 bases and J by 2 bases, with 20 bases between them. This CDR3 is 17 amino acids long. Here the CDR3 DNA reads TGTGCCAGCAGCGGGGGGAAACCGGGAAGATACACAGATACGCAGTATTTT. This gives the protein CASSGGKPGRYTDTQYF.